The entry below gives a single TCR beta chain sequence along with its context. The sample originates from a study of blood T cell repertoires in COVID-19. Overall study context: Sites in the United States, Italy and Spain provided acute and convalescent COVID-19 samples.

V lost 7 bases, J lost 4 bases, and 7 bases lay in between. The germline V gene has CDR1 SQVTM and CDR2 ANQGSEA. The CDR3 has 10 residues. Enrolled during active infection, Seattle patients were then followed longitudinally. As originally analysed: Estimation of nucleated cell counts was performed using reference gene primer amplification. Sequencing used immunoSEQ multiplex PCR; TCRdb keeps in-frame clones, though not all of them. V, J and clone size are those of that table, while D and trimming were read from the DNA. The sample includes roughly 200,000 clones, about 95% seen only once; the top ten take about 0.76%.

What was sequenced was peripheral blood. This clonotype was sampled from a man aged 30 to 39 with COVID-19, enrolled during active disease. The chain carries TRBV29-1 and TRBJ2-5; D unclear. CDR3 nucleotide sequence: TGCAGCGCCCAACTAGAGACCCAGTACTTC. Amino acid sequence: CSAQLETQYF.